This T cell receptor (beta chain) was captured by sequencing in a study of blood T cell repertoires in COVID-19. Overall study context: Specimens from acute and convalescent COVID-19 originated in the United States, Italy and Spain. PBMCs, B-cell-depleted T cells, or T cells provided the cDNA or gDNA that made up the material.

Authors' methods: Reference gene primer amplification yielded estimated nucleated cell counts. Clones were read by immunoSEQ multiplex PCR, and TCRdb kept only the in-frame ones, dropping some. The V and J calls and the clone size are those of that table, but D and trimming were determined from the DNA. The table records around 100,000 clones, about nine tenths of them present only once. Germline lookup yields CDR1 SGHNT and CDR2 YYREEE (reference sequence). The J segment lost 9 bases and the V segment lost 3 bases, leaving 8 bases of the junction unmatched. The CDR3 spans 16 residues. It was during active infection that Seattle patients were enrolled and then longitudinally followed.

Sequenced input: peripheral blood. The chain has TRBV5-4 and TRBJ1-6; 11 nucleotides line up with TRBD1. The receptor comes from a woman aged 45-65 years with COVID-19, enrolled during active disease. Here the CDR3 DNA reads TGTGCCAGCAGCTACCGGACAGGGGGCTCTGGTTCACCCCTCCACTTT. The encoded protein is CASSYRTGGSGSPLHF.